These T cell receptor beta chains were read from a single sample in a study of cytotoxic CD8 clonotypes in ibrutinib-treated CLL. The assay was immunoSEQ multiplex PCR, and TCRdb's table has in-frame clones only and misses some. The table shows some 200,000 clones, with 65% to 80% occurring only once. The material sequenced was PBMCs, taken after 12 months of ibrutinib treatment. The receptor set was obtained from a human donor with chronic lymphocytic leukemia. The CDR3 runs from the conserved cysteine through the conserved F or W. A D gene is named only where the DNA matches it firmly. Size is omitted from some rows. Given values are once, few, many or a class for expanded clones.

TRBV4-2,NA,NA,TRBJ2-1,TGTGCCAGCAGCCAAGTAGGAGAAAATGAGCAGTTCTTC,CASSQVGENEQFF
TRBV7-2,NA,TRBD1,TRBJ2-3,TGTGCCAGCAGCTTAGTGACAGGGCAGAATACGCAGTATTTT,CASSLVTGQNTQYF
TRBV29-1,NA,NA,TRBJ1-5,TGCAGCGTCGGGAGCCTGGGGAGCAATCAGCCCCAGCATTTT,CSVGSLGSNQPQHF
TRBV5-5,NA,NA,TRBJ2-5,TGTGCCAGCAGCTTGGTCGAGGGGTCCCAGTACTTC,CASSLVEGSQYF
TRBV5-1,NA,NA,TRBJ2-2,TGCGCCAGCAGCTTGTCAAGAGGGTCTCTGGCCGGGGAGCTGTTTTTT,CASSLSRGSLAGELFF
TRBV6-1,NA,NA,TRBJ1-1,TGTGCCAGCTTCAGGGTAAGGAACACTGAAGCTTTCTTT,CASFRVRNTEAFF
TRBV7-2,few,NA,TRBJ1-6,TGTGCCAGCAGCCCCCAGACAGTACAAAATTCACCCCTCCACTTT,CASSPQTVQNSPLHF
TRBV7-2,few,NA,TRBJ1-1,TGTGCCAGCAGCTTCCTCAACACTGAAGCTTTCTTT,CASSFLNTEAFF
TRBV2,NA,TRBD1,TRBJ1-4,TGTGCCAGCAGCCCGACAGGGCCTAATGAAAAACTGTTTTTT,CASSPTGPNEKLFF
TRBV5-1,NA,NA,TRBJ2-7,TGCGCCAGCAGCTTGCTGGCCGAGCAGTACTTC,CASSLLAEQYF
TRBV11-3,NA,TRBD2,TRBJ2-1,TGTGCCAGCAGCTCCTCGCGGGGGAACAATGAGCAGTTCTTC,CASSSSRGNNEQFF
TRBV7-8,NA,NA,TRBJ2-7,TGTGCCAGCAGCAAGGACAGAGCCTACGAGCAGTACTTC,CASSKDRAYEQYF
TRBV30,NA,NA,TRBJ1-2,TGTGCCTGGAGTCTAATGCGTGGGGGGATCCATGACTACACCTTC,CAWSLMRGGIHDYTF
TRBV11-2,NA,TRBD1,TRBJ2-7,TGTGCCAGTTCCCTACAACAGGGGATTCCCTACGAGCAGTACTTC,CASSLQQGIPYEQYF
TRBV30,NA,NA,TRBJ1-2,TGTGCCTGGAGTGTAGGGAGGCACTATGGCTACACCTTC,CAWSVGRHYGYTF
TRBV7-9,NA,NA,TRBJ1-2,TGTGCCAGCAGCTTGACGGGTTTTAACTATGGCTACACCTTC,CASSLTGFNYGYTF
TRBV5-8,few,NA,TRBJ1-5,TGTGCCAGCAGCGAGCCCACGAACAATCAGCCCCAGCATTTT,CASSEPTNNQPQHF
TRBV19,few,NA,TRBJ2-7,TGTGCCAGTAGTATAGCAGGGGAGGGCTCCTACGAGCAGTACTTC,CASSIAGEGSYEQYF
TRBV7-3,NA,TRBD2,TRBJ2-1,TGTGCCAGCAGCCCCCTGGCGGGAGCGCGTTATGAGCAGTTCTTC,CASSPLAGARYEQFF
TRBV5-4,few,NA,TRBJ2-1,TGTGCCAGCAGCGTATTCGGGAATGAGCAGTTCTTC,CASSVFGNEQFF
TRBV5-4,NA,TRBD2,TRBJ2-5,TGTGCCAGCAGCTTGAGCGGGGTGAGACAAGAGACCCAGTACTTC,CASSLSGVRQETQYF
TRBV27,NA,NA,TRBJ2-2,TGTGCCAGCAGCCCGACAGCGAACACCGGGGAGCTGTTTTTT,CASSPTANTGELFF
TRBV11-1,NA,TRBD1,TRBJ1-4,TGTGCCAGCAGCTCGGGACAGGGAGAGGAAAAACTGTTTTTT,CASSSGQGEEKLFF
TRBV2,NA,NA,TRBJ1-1,TGTGCCAGCATCTTTGAGAGGAGTTTTGACACTGAAGCTTTCTTT,CASIFERSFDTEAFF
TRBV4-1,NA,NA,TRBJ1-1,TGCGCCAGCAGCCAAGATTCTGTTAGGTTGAACACTGAAGCTTTCTTT,CASSQDSVRLNTEAFF
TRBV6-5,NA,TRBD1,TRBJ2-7,TGTGCCAGCGGACAGGGTTTCGAGCAGTACTTC,CASGQGFEQYF
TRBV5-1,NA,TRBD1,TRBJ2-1,TGCGCCAGCAGCCCAGTCCCGGGACAGCCCAATGAGCAGTTCTTC,CASSPVPGQPNEQFF
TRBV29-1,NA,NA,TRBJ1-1,TGCAGCGGGACAGCCATGAACACTGAAGCTTTCTTT,CSGTAMNTEAFF
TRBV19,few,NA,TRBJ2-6,TGTGCCAGTAGTATCGAAAGGGGTGCCGTCCTGACTTTC,CASSIERGAVLTF
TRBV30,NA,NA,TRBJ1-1,TGTGCCTGGAGCATCAGGGGTTTGATGAACACTGAAGCTTTCTTT,CAWSIRGLMNTEAFF
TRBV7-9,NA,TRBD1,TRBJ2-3,TGTGCCAGCAGCTTCAGGGGGCTTGCAGATACGCAGTATTTT,CASSFRGLADTQYF
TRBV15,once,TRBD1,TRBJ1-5,TGTGCCACCACCCAGGGACAGCCAAGCAATCAGCCCCAGCATTTT,CATTQGQPSNQPQHF
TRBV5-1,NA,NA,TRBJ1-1,TGCGCCAGCAGGCCCACGACAGAGAACACTGAAGCTTTCTTT,CASRPTTENTEAFF
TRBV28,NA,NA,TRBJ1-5,TGTGCCAGCAGTTTGGACTTGAATCAGCCCCAGCATTTT,CASSLDLNQPQHF
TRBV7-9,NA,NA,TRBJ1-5,TGTGCCAGCAGTTTCGGACGTGGGGGGCTCAATCAGCCCCAGCATTTT,CASSFGRGGLNQPQHF
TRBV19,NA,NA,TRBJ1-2,TGTGCCAGTAGTATACTAACGTCTAACTATGGCTACACCTTC,CASSILTSNYGYTF
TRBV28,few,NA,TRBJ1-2,TGTGCCAGCAGTTTCCCGACCAGGGATCGGGGCTATGGCTACACCTTC,CASSFPTRDRGYGYTF
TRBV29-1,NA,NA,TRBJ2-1,TGCAGCGTTGAAGGCGGGACGGTAAATGAGCAGTTCTTC,CSVEGGTVNEQFF
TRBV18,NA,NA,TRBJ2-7,TGTGCCAGCTCCACTAGGTTGGGACACGAGCAGTACTTC,CASSTRLGHEQYF
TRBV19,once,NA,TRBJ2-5,TGTGCCAGTAGTATGACTGAACAAGAGACCCAGTACTTC,CASSMTEQETQYF
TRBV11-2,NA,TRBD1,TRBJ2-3,TGTGCCAGCAGCAAGGAGGGACAGGGCACAGATACGCAGTATTTT,CASSKEGQGTDTQYF
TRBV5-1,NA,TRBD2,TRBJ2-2,TGCGCCAGCAGACCAGCGGGAGCGGCGTTGGGCGCCGGGGAGCTGTTTTTT,CASRPAGAALGAGELFF
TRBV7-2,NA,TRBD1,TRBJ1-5,TGTGCCAGCAGCTTAGCGCCAGGGGGCACCGCAGGGCAGCCCCAGCATTTT,CASSLAPGGTAGQPQHF
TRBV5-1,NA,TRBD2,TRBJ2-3,TGCGCCAGCAGCCGGACTAGCGAGTCAGATACGCAGTATTTT,CASSRTSESDTQYF
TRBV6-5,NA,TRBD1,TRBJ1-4,TGTGCCAGCAGTTCCCGACAGGGACCAACTAATGAAAAACTGTTTTTT,CASSSRQGPTNEKLFF
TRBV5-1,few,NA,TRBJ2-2,TGCGCCAGCAGGGCGGCGGGGAACACCGGGGAGCTGTTTTTT,CASRAAGNTGELFF
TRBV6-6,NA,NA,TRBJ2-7,TGTGCCAGCACCTGGGGTGGCTCCTACGAGCAGTACTTC,CASTWGGSYEQYF
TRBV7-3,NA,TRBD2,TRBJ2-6,TGTGCCAGCAGCTCCTTAGCGGGAGTGATGGGGGCCAACGTCCTGACTTTC,CASSSLAGVMGANVLTF
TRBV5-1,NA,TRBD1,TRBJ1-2,TGCGCCAGCAGCTTGCAGGGACAGGGTGGAGCAGATGGCTACACCTTC,CASSLQGQGGADGYTF